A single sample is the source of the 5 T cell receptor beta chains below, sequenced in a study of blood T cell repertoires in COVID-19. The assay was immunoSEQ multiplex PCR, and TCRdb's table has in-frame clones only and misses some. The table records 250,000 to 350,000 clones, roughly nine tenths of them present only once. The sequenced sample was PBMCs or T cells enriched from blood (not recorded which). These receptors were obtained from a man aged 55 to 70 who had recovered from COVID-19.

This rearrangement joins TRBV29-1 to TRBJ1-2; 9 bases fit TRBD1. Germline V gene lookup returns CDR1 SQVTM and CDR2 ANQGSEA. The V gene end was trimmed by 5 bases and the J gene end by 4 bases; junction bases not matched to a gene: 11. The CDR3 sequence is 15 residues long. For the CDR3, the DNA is TGCAGCGTTCGGGGACAGGGTTTAGGGAGCTATGGCTACACCTTC. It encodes CSVRGQGLGSYGYTF.

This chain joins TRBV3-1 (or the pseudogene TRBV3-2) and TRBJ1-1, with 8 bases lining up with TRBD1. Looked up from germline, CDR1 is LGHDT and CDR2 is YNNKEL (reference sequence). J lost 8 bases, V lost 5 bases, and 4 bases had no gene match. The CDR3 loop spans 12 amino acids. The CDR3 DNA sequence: TGTGCCAGCAGCTCGACAGGGGCGGAAGCTTTCTTT. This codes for CASSSTGAEAFF.

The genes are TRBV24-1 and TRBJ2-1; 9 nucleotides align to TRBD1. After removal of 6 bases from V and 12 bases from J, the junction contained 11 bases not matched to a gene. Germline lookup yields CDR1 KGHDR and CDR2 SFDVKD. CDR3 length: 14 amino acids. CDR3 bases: TGTGCCACCAGTTCGGGACAGGGTGTTTCTGGGCAGTTCTTC. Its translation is CATSSGQGVSGQFF.

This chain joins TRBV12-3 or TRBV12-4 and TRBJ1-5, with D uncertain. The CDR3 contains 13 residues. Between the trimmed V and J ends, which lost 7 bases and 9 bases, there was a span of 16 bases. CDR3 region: CASTALPPGPQHF. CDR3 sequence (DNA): TGTGCCAGCACCGCTCTACCCCCAGGGCCCCAGCATTTT.

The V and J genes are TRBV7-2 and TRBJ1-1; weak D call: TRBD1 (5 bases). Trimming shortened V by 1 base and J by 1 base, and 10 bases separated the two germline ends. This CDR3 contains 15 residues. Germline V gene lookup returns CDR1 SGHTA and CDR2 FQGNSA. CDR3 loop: CASSLVSRANTEAFF. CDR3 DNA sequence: TGTGCCAGCAGCTTAGTTTCCAGGGCGAACACTGAAGCTTTCTTT. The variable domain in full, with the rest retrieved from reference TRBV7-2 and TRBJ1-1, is GAGVSQSPSNKVTEKGKDVELRCDPISGHTALYWYRQSLGQGLEFLIYFQGNSAPDKSGLPSDRFSAERTGGSVSTLTIQRTQQEDSAVYLCASSLVSRANTEAFFGQGTRLTVV.